This entry describes one TCR beta chain. TEMRA cells were enriched by FACS, and CD4+ and CD8+ T cells were negatively isolated. This sample is part of a study of CD8 T cells in Susac syndrome. Random hexamers were used to reverse transcribe roughly 0.5 to 1 ug of RNA. The TCR beta CDR3 was amplified by immunoSEQ multiplex PCR across 54 Vbeta, 13 Jbeta. Using its own MiXCR run on the immunoSEQ multiplex PCR reads, TCRdb lists one record per CDR3 protein. The sample includes just under 95,000 distinct CDR3 sequences, about 94% seen only once; the top ten take about 0.3%. Trimming removed 3 bases at V and 7 bases at J, with 15 bases between. The CDR3 contains 14 residues. CDR1 is MGHDK and CDR2 is SYGVNS in the germline V gene.

Sequencing was carried out using CD4+ T cells from PBMCs. The receptor was isolated from a human donor with Susac syndrome. V is TRBV25-1 and J is TRBJ2-5; possibly TRBD1 for D (5 bases). CDR3 in DNA: TGTGCCAGCAGTGACGCCGGGCCCCAGGGGACCCAGTACTTC. This encodes CASSDAGPQGTQYF. The full variable domain, rest sourced from reference TRBV25-1 and TRBJ2-5, is EADIYQTPRYLVIGTGKKITLECSQTMGHDKMYWYQQDPGMELHLIHYSYGVNSTEKGDLSSESTVSRIRTEHFPLTLESARPSHTSQYLCASSDAGPQGTQYFGPGTRLLVL.